In its sample, the clone carrying this T cell receptor beta chain was seen a few times. This sample was included in a study of neurological immune-mediated disorders. TCRdb re-called the 5' RACE reads through MiXCR, storing one row per CDR3 protein. The sample comprises about 21,000 distinct CDR3 sequences, roughly 6.2% of which are singletons, and less than 50% rests with the top ten. V lost 5 bases and J lost 4, with 17 bases in between. The CDR3 loop spans 15 amino acids. The V call is TRBV12-3 or TRBV12-4, the J call TRBJ1-1; possibly TRBD1 for D (6 bases). The sequenced sample consisted of CD8+ T cells from blood. This clonotype was obtained from a man between 18 and 35 years old in good health. The CDR3 coding sequence is TGTGCCAGCAGTCCAGGGGTCCTGGGGGCCACTGAAGCTTTCTTT. Protein product: CASSPGVLGATEAFF.